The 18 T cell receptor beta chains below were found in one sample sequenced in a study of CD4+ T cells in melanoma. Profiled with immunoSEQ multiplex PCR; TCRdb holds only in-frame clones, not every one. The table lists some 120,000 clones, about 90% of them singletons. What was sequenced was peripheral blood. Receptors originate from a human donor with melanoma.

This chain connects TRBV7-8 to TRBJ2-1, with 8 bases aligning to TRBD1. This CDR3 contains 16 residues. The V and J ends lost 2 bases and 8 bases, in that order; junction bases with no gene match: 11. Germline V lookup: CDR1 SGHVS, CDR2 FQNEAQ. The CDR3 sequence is CASSLSNTGQGYEQFF. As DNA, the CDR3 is TGTGCCAGCAGCTTATCTAATACCGGACAGGGTTATGAGCAGTTCTTC. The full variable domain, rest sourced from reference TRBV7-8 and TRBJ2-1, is GAGVSQSPRYKVAKRGQDVALRCDPISGHVSLFWYQQALGQGPEFLTYFQNEAQLDKSGLPSDRFFAERPEGSVSTLKIQRTQQEDSAVYLCASSLSNTGQGYEQFFGPGTRLTVL.

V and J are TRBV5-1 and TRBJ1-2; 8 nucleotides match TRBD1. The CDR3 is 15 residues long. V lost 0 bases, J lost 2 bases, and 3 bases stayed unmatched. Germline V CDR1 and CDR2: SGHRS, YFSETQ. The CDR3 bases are TGCGCCAGCAGCTTGGCACCAGGGGGCAACTATGGCTACACCTTC. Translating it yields CASSLAPGGNYGYTF.

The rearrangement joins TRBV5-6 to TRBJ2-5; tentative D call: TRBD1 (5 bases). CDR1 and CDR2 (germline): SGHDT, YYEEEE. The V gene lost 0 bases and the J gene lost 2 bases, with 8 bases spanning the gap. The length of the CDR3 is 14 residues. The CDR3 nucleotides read TGTGCCAGCAGCTTGGTAACAGGTCAAGAGACCCAGTACTTC. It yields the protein CASSLVTGQETQYF.

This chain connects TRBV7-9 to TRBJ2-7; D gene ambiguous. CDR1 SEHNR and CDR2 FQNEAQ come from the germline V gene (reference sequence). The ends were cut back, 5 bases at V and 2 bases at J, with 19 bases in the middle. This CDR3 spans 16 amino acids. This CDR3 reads CASSPPMGESAYEQYF. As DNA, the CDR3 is TGTGCCAGCAGCCCCCCCATGGGCGAATCTGCCTACGAGCAGTACTTC.

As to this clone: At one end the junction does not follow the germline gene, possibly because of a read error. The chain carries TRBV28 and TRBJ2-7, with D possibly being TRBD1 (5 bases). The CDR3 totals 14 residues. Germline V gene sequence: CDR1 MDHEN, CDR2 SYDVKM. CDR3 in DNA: TGTGCCACCATGAATAGGGCTCGTCAAGCAGGGCCTGACTTC. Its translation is CATMNRARQAGPDF.

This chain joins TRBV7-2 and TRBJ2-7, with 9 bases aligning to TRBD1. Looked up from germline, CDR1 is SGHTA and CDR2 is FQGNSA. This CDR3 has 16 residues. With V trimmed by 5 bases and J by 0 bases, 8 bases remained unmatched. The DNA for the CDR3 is TGTGCCAGCAGCCCAGCAAGACAGGGGGGCTCCTACGAGCAGTACTTC. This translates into CASSPARQGGSYEQYF.

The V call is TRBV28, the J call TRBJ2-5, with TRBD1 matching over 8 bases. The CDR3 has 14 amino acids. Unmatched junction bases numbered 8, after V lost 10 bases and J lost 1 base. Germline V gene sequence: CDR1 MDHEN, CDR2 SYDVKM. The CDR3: CAIQRDRTQETQYF. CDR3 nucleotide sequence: TGTGCCATTCAAAGGGACAGGACCCAAGAGACCCAGTACTTC.

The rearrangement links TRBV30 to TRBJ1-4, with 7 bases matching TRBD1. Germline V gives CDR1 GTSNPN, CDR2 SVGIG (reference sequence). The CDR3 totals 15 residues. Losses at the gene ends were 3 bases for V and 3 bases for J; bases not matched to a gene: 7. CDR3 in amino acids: CAWRGDRNPNEKLFF. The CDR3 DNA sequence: TGTGCCTGGAGGGGGGACAGAAACCCTAATGAAAAACTGTTTTTT.

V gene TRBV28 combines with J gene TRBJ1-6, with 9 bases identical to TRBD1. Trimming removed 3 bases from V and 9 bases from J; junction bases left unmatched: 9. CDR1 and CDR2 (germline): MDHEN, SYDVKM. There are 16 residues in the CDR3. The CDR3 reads CASSLLGGQGFSPLHF. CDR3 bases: TGTGCCAGCAGTTTGTTGGGAGGACAGGGGTTTTCACCCCTCCACTTT.

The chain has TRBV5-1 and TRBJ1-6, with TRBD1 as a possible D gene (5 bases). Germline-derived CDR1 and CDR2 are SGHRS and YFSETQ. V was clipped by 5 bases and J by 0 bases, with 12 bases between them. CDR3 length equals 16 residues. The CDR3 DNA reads TGCGCCAGCAGACCAGACAGTTTCTCCTATAATTCACCCCTCCACTTT. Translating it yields CASRPDSFSYNSPLHF.

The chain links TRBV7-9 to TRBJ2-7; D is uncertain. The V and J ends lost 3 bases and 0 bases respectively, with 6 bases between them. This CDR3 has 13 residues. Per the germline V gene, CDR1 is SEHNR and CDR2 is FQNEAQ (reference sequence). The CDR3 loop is CASSLGYSYEQYF. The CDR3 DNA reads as TGTGCCAGCAGCTTGGGATACTCCTACGAGCAGTACTTC.

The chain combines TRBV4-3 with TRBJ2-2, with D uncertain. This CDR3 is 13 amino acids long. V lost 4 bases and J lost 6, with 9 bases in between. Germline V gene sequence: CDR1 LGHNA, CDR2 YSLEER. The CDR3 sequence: CASSRRTSGELFF. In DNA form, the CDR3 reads TGCGCCAGCAGCCGACGGACCTCCGGGGAGCTGTTTTTT.

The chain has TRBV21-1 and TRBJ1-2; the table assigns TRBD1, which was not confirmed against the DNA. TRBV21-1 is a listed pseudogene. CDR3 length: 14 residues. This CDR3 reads CASSKGGGSYGYTF. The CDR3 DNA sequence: TGTGCCAGCAGCAAAGGAGGGGGAAGCTATGGCTACACCTTC.

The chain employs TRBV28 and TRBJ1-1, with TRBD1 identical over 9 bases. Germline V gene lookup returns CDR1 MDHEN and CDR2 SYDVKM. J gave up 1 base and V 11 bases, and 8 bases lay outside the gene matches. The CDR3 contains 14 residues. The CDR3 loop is CAARGDRENTEAFF. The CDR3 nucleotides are TGTGCCGCAAGGGGGGACAGGGAGAACACTGAAGCTTTCTTT.

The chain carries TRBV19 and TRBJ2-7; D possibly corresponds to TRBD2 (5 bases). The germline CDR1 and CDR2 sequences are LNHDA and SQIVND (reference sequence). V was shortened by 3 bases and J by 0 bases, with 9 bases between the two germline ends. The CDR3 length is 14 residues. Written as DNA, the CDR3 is TGTGCCAGTAGTATTAACCGGGACTCCTACGAGCAGTACTTC. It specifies CASSINRDSYEQYF.

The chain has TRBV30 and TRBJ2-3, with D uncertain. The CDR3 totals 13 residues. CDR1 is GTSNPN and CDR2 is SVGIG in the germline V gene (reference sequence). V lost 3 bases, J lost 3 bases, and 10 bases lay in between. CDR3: CAWRSPGTDTQYF. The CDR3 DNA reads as TGTGCCTGGAGAAGTCCGGGTACAGATACGCAGTATTTT.

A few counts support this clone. CDR3 DNA sequence: TGCGCCAGCAGCCAAGATGGGGGACCAGGAAGGGCAGATACGCAGTATTTT. This codes for CASSQDGGPGRADTQYF. J is TRBJ2-3 and V is TRBV4-1; D may correspond to TRBD1 or TRBD2 (5 bases each). The CDR3 covers 17 residues. Germline loops: CDR1 MGHRA, CDR2 YSYEKL. Trimming took off 0 bases at V and 4 bases at J, with 17 bases between the two ends.

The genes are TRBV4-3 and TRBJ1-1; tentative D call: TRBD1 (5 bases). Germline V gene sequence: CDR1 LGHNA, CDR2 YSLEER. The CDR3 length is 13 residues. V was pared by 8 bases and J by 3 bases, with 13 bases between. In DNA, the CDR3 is TGCGCCAGCGGTACAGGTGGGGACACTGAAGCTTTCTTT. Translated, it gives CASGTGGDTEAFF.